These 22 T cell receptor beta chains originate from one sample sequenced in a study of early T cells in non-severe SARS-CoV-2 infection. TCRdb processed the 5' RACE reads anew with MiXCR; each CDR3 protein has one entry. The sample yields roughly 75,000 distinct CDR3 sequences, 7.5% to 10% seen once. The sample consisted of whole blood. These receptor sequences come from an adult who was a healthcare worker with PCR-confirmed SARS-CoV-2 infection or an uninfected control (not recorded which).

This clonotype was seen ten or more times. The chain has TRBV12-3 or TRBV12-4 and TRBJ1-1; D is possibly TRBD1 (6 bases). The CDR3 runs to 15 residues. V was clipped by 2 bases and J by 7 bases, with 17 bases between them. The CDR3 DNA reads TGTGCCAGCAGTTTAAGTACAGGGAGGGCGGGTGAAGCTTTCTTT. Amino acids: CASSLSTGRAGEAFF.

This clonotype was found a few times. This chain connects TRBV5-1 to TRBJ2-7, with 9 bases matching TRBD2. CDR3 length: 17 residues. The V gene's germline CDR1 is SGHRS and CDR2 YFSETQ. V shed 4 bases and J 0 bases; nucleotides not matched to a gene: 11. For the CDR3, the DNA is TGCGCCAGCAGCGCGGAAGGGGCGGGAGGGAACTCCTACGAGCAGTACTTC. This sequence encodes CASSAEGAGGNSYEQYF. Supplemented by reference TRBV5-1 and TRBJ2-7, the full variable domain reads KAGVTQTPRYLIKTRGQQVTLSCSPISGHRSVSWYQQTPGQGLQFLFEYFSETQRNKGNFPGRFSGRQFSNSRSEMNVSTLELGDSALYLCASSAEGAGGNSYEQYFGPGTRLTVT.

This clonotype was found many times. The genes are TRBV11-2 and TRBJ2-5; D is unresolved. The germline V and J ends were trimmed by 1 base and 2 bases, with 17 bases remaining between them. The CDR3 covers 17 residues. The germline V gene has CDR1 SGHAT and CDR2 FQNNGV. CDR3 loop: CASSLGSAVGIQETQYF. DNA for the CDR3: TGTGCCAGCAGCTTAGGGTCCGCGGTGGGGATTCAAGAGACCCAGTACTTC.

This clonotype was recorded at least ten times. The V gene is TRBV20-1, the J gene TRBJ2-7, with 10 bases lining up with TRBD1. This CDR3 contains 14 residues. CDR1 is DFQATT and CDR2 is SNEGSKA in the germline V gene (reference sequence). The V segment lost 6 bases and the J segment 4 bases; nucleotides outside the gene matches: 9. The CDR3 is CSALGQGPPYEQYF. The CDR3 DNA reads TGCAGTGCGCTGGGACAGGGGCCTCCGTACGAGCAGTACTTC.

This clonotype was seen at least ten times. CDR3 bases: TGTGCCAGCAGTGAAGAGGACAGTGGGACCTACGAGCAGTACTTC. This sequence encodes CASSEEDSGTYEQYF. The J gene is TRBJ2-7, the V gene TRBV6-1; a possible D gene is TRBD1 (6 bases). Looked up from germline, CDR1 is MNHNS and CDR2 is SASEGT. CDR3 length equals 15 residues. The germline V and J ends were trimmed by 1 base and 2 bases, with 12 bases remaining between them.

There are many counts of this clonotype. This chain joins TRBV18 and TRBJ2-6; TRBD1 matches at 9 bases. The CDR3 totals 20 residues. The ends lost 4 bases at V and 0 bases at J; junction bases unmatched: 13. Germline loops: CDR1 KGHSH, CDR2 LQKENI. The CDR3 loop is CASSLRQGGALPSGANVLTF. In DNA form, the CDR3 reads TGTGCCAGCTCACTTCGACAGGGGGGGGCCCTCCCCTCTGGGGCCAACGTCCTGACTTTC.

This clonotype was observed many times. The gene calls are TRBV20-1 and TRBJ2-3; 7 bases agree with TRBD1. The CDR3 has 15 amino acids. The germline V gene encodes CDR1 DFQATT and CDR2 SNEGSKA (reference sequence). After removal of 3 bases from V and 0 bases from J, the junction contained 6 bases not matched to a gene. The CDR3 coding sequence is TGCAGTGCTAGTTCCGGGACAGCGAGCACAGATACGCAGTATTTT. It codes for CSASSGTASTDTQYF.

This chain joins TRBV5-4 and TRBJ1-1; D uncertain. The CDR3 consists of 14 residues. V was shortened by 1 base and J by 0 bases, with 7 bases between the two germline ends. Germline assignment: CDR1 SGHNT and CDR2 YYREEE (reference sequence). CDR3 bases: TGTGCCAGCAGCTTGTACACCTTGAACACTGAAGCTTTCTTT. Translated: CASSLYTLNTEAFF.

This clonotype turned up a few times. The chain combines TRBV12-5 with TRBJ2-7, with D possibly matching TRBD1 (6 bases). This CDR3 is 13 amino acids long. Germline loops: CDR1 LGHNT, CDR2 FRNRAP. Trimming stripped 5 bases from V and 4 bases from J, with 12 bases between. CDR3 nucleotides: TGTGCTAGTGGTCTTGAGGACAGTTACGAGCAGTACTTC. Amino acids: CASGLEDSYEQYF.

This clonotype was recorded many times. The chain uses TRBV11-1 and TRBJ2-1, with D possibly matching TRBD2 (5 bases). The germline gives CDR1 SGHAT, CDR2 FQDESV (reference sequence). V shed 1 base and J shed 12 bases, with 10 bases lying between them. The CDR3 contains 12 residues. CDR3 sequence (DNA): TGTGCCAGCAGCTTAGGAGGGCCCGGGCAGTTCTTC. This encodes CASSLGGPGQFF.

V usage is TRBV21-1 and J usage is TRBJ1-6; the D call in the table, TRBD1, was not verified against the DNA. TRBV21-1 is labeled a pseudogene. The CDR3 totals 16 residues. The CDR3 bases are TGTGCCAGCAGCAACACCAGCCCCCTTGGAAATTCACCCCTCCACTTT. This sequence encodes CASSNTSPLGNSPLHF.

This clonotype was recorded at least ten times. The chain links TRBV28 to TRBJ2-1, with 10 bases aligning to TRBD2. The CDR3 sequence is 17 residues long. CDR1 is MDHEN, CDR2 SYDVKM, per germline. V trimming: 0 bases; J trimming: 8 bases; junction bases outside the gene matches: 10. This chain's CDR3 is CASSLWGLAKSMDEQFF. For the CDR3, the DNA is TGTGCCAGCAGTTTATGGGGACTAGCGAAGAGTATGGATGAGCAGTTCTTC.

This clonotype was counted ten times or more. The chain couples TRBV10-3 to TRBJ2-1; 11 nucleotides line up with TRBD2. After removal of 6 bases from V and 4 bases from J, the junction contained 2 bases not matched to a gene. CDR3 length: 14 residues. Germline CDR1 reads ENHRY; CDR2 reads SYGVKD. The CDR3 DNA sequence: TGTGCCATCAGGGGGACTAGCGGATACAATGAGCAGTTCTTC. Its protein product is CAIRGTSGYNEQFF.

This clonotype was found many times. This sequence joins TRBV20-1 and TRBJ1-4, with TRBD1 matching 8 bases. CDR1 DFQATT and CDR2 SNEGSKA come from the germline V gene (reference sequence). The CDR3 sequence is 14 residues long. V gave up 6 bases and J gave up 4 bases; unmatched junction bases: 7. DNA for the CDR3: TGCAGTGCCACTCCGGGACAGGTTAATGAAAAACTGTTTTTT. This translates into CSATPGQVNEKLFF.

This clonotype was counted ten times or more. V is TRBV7-9 and J is TRBJ2-1, with 8 bases fitting TRBD2. Germline V gives CDR1 SEHNR, CDR2 FQNEAQ (reference sequence). The J segment lost 0 bases and the V segment lost 5 bases, leaving 9 bases of the junction unmatched. The CDR3 spans 17 residues. The CDR3 here is CASSPQGGRSSYNEQFF. CDR3 bases: TGTGCCAGCAGCCCTCAAGGCGGGAGGAGCTCCTACAATGAGCAGTTCTTC.

This clonotype was detected ten times or more. The chain employs TRBV5-4 and TRBJ1-2, with 7 nucleotides matching TRBD1. The germline gives CDR1 SGHNT, CDR2 YYREEE (reference sequence). Germline trimming cut 4 bases from V and 7 bases from J; bases unmatched to any gene: 10. The CDR3 is 14 amino acids. CDR3 residues: CASSDRVALSGYTF. CDR3 nucleotides: TGTGCCAGCAGCGACAGGGTCGCCCTGTCTGGCTACACCTTC.

The sample holds many counts of this clonotype. The chain recombines TRBV2 with TRBJ2-5; the D is unclear. The CDR3 has 10 residues. The germline CDR1 and CDR2 sequences are SNHLY and FYNNEI. Trimming took off 8 bases at V and 5 bases at J, with 6 bases between the two ends. The CDR3 nucleotides are TGTGCCAGCGCTCTGGAGACCCAGTACTTC. Protein product: CASALETQYF.

The genes are TRBV7-2 and TRBJ2-7; TRBD1 might be the D (5 bases). Trimming stripped 5 bases from V and 1 base from J, with 15 bases between. The V gene's germline CDR1 is SGHTA and CDR2 FQGNSA. This CDR3 is built from 15 residues. The CDR3 coding sequence is TGTGCCAGCAGCCTTACTTCTCGACAGTCCTACGAGCAGTACTTC. Protein sequence: CASSLTSRQSYEQYF.

The chain recombines TRBV28 with TRBJ2-7; TRBD2 agrees at 12 bases. Germline CDR1 MDHEN, CDR2 SYDVKM. There are 16 residues in the CDR3. The J segment lost 6 bases and the V segment lost 4 bases, leaving 10 bases of the junction unmatched. The CDR3 loop is CASSSPTSGRGGEQYF. The DNA for the CDR3 is TGTGCCAGCAGTTCACCGACTAGCGGGAGAGGTGGCGAGCAGTACTTC.

This clonotype was seen repeatedly, ten times or more. This chain joins TRBV7-6 and TRBJ2-1, with TRBD2 matching 9 bases. The CDR3 is 17 residues long. The V gene end was trimmed by 2 bases and the J gene end by 2 bases; junction bases not matched to a gene: 7. Germline V lookup: CDR1 SGHVS, CDR2 FNYEAQ. This chain's CDR3 is CASSLQSSGSTYNEQFF. The CDR3 nucleotides read TGTGCCAGCAGCTTACAAAGTAGCGGGAGTACCTACAATGAGCAGTTCTTC.

The chain carries TRBV18 and TRBJ2-7; D is uncertain. V lost 2 bases and J 0 bases, leaving 8 bases between the germline ends. The V gene's germline CDR1 is KGHSH and CDR2 LQKENI. This CDR3 region has 14 residues. CDR3 in DNA: TGTGCCAGCTCACCAACCGTGAGCTCCTACGAGCAGTACTTC. It translates to CASSPTVSSYEQYF.

This clonotype showed up many times. The V gene is TRBV4-2, the J gene TRBJ2-1, with 9 bases fitting TRBD2. The CDR3 has 16 residues. After removal of 3 bases from V and 3 bases from J, the junction contained 6 bases not matched to a gene. Germline CDR1 and CDR2: LGHNA and YNFKEQ. CDR3 nucleotide sequence: TGTGCCAGCAGCCAGTCACTAGCGGGCAACTACAATGAGCAGTTCTTC. Translating gives CASSQSLAGNYNEQFF.